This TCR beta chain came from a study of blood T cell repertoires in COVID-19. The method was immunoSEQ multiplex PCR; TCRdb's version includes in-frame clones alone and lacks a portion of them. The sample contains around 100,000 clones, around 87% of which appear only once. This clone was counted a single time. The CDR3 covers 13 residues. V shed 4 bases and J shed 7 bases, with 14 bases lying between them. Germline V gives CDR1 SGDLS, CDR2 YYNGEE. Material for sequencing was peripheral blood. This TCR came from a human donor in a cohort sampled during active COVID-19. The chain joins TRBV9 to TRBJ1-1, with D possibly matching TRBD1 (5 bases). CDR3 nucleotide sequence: TGTGCCAGCAGCCCCGGAGGGGTCAGTGAAGCTTTCTTT. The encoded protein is CASSPGGVSEAFF. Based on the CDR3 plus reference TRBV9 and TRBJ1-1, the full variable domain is DSGVTQTPKHLITATGQRVTLRCSPRSGDLSVYWYQQSLDQGLQFLIQYYNGEERAKGNILERFSAQQFPDLHSELNLSSLELGDSALYFCASSPGGVSEAFFGQGTRLTVV.